This TCR beta chain was documented in a study of cytotoxic CD8 clonotypes in ibrutinib-treated CLL. Germline assignment: CDR1 ENHRY and CDR2 SYGVKD. V was pared by 2 bases and J by 2 bases, with 7 bases between. The CDR3 loop spans 13 amino acids. Only a few counts were recorded for this clone. Assay: immunoSEQ multiplex PCR; the TCRdb copy retains only in-frame clones and omits some. The sample has 40,000 to 50,000 clones; about 57% are singletons. The source of this sequence is a human donor with chronic lymphocytic leukemia. The chain has TRBV10-3 and TRBJ2-7; D remains unclear. This specimen consisted of PBMCs, obtained after 24 months of ibrutinib treatment. CDR3 DNA: TGTGCCATCAGTGAGGCGAGGACCTACGAGCAGTACTTC. It specifies CAISEARTYEQYF.